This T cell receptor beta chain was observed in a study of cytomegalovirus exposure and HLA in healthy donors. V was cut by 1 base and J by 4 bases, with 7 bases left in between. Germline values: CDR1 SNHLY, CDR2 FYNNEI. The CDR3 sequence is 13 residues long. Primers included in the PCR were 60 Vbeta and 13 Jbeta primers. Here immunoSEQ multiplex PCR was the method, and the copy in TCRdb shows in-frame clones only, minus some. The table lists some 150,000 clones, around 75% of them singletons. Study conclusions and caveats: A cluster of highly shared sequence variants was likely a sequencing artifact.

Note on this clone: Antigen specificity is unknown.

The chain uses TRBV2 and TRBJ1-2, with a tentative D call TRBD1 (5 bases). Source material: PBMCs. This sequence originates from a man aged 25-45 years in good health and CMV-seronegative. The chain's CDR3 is CASSEGGGYGYTF. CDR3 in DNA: TGTGCCAGCAGTGAAGGGGGGGGCTATGGCTACACCTTC.